The TCR beta chain described here comes from a study of cytomegalovirus exposure and HLA in healthy donors. The PCR made use of 60 Vbeta and 13 Jbeta primers. TCRdb keeps only in-frame clones here, not all; method: immunoSEQ multiplex PCR. The sample has 150,000 to 200,000 clones, roughly 70% seen once. General study findings and limits: Later, an analysis found that common viral pathogens appeared to be linked with several of the most significant clusters.

About this clone itself: Its antigen is still unknown. Sequence at one end of the junction differs from germline and may be a read error.

Per the germline V gene, CDR1 is SGHAT and CDR2 is FQNNGV. The CDR3 runs 16 residues. The sequence was collected from a male donor in good health and CMV-seronegative. The chain recombines TRBV11-2 with TRBJ2-5; TRBD2 aligns across 10 bases. The sample taken for sequencing was PBMCs. CDR3 residues: CASSLNSGGAQGTQYF. Here the CDR3 DNA reads TGTGCCAGCAGTCTTAACAGCGGGGGGGCGCAAGGGACCCAGTACTTC.